What follows are 13 T cell receptor beta chains derived from one specimen sequenced in a study of T cell repertoires in cytomegalovirus infection. The antigens for these receptors are not known. Using its own MiXCR run on the reads, TCRdb lists one record per CDR3 protein. The repertoire holds approximately 280,000 distinct CDR3 sequences, with around 20% as singletons. Sequenced here: cultured PBMCs, sampled from culture after CMV antigen stimulation. The receptors were gathered from a human donor in good health (CMV status not recorded). Some clones in this sample may be carry-over from other donors' samples.

Ten or more counts support this clonotype. The chain recombines TRBV7-2 with TRBJ1-5; 8 nucleotides line up with TRBD1. The length of the CDR3 is 14 residues. V trimming: 5 bases; J trimming: 5 bases; junction bases outside the gene matches: 5. The germline gives CDR1 SGHTA, CDR2 FQGNSA. This chain's CDR3 is CASSRDRRDQPQHF. CDR3 nucleotide sequence: TGTGCCAGCAGCCGGGACAGGCGGGATCAGCCCCAGCATTTT.

The chain uses TRBV6-8 and TRBJ2-3, with 8 nucleotides matching TRBD2. The ends lost 4 bases at V and 3 bases at J; junction bases unmatched: 6. Germline V gives CDR1 MNHGY, CDR2 SAAAGT. This CDR3 has 15 amino acids. CDR3: CASSWSGLATDTQYF. The CDR3 coding sequence is TGTGCCAGCAGTTGGTCTGGACTAGCTACAGATACGCAGTATTTT.

Here the CDR3 reads CASTGGEETQYF. The CDR3 DNA is TGTGCCAGCACAGGGGGCGAAGAGACCCAGTACTTC. The chain combines TRBV6-6 with TRBJ2-5; TRBD1 aligns across 8 bases. The CDR3 is made up of 12 amino acids. CDR1 is MNHNY and CDR2 is SVGAGI in the germline V gene (reference sequence). With V trimmed by 7 bases and J by 3 bases, 1 base remained unmatched.

This clonotype was counted at least ten times. This chain joins TRBV7-6 and TRBJ2-1; unclear D gene. The CDR3 spans 13 residues. Germline V gene data show CDR1 as SGHVS and CDR2 as FNYEAQ. Trimming removed 3 bases at V and 4 bases at J, with 7 bases between. The CDR3 DNA reads TGTGCCAGCAGCTTGTACCTTTACAATGAGCAGTTCTTC. Protein product: CASSLYLYNEQFF. Drawing the rest from reference TRBV7-6 and TRBJ2-1, the complete variable domain is GAGVSQSPRYKVTKRGQDVALRCDPISGHVSLYWYRQALGQGPEFLTYFNYEAQQDKSGLPNDRFSAERPEGSISTLTIQRTEQRDSAMYRCASSLYLYNEQFFGPGTRLTVL.

This clonotype appeared many times. The J gene is TRBJ2-1, the V gene TRBV7-2, with 10 bases fitting TRBD2. V was clipped by 1 base and J by 8 bases; unmatched bases: 5. The germline V gene encodes CDR1 SGHTA and CDR2 FQGNSA. The CDR3 length is 15 residues. CDR3 nucleotides: TGTGCCAGCAGCTTAGAGTCTAGCGGGAGCCATGAGCAGTTCTTC. As protein: CASSLESSGSHEQFF. The entire variable domain, with the rest obtained from reference TRBV7-2 and TRBJ2-1, is as follows: GAGVSQSPSNKVTEKGKDVELRCDPISGHTALYWYRQSLGQGLEFLIYFQGNSAPDKSGLPSDRFSAERTGGSVSTLTIQRTQQEDSAVYLCASSLESSGSHEQFFGPGTRLTVL.

This clonotype is deemed medium-sized. The J gene is TRBJ2-5, the V gene TRBV7-6; no reliable D call. CDR3 size: 15 residues. Trimming took off 5 bases at V and 3 bases at J, with 16 bases between the two ends. The germline V gene has CDR1 SGHVS and CDR2 FNYEAQ. In nucleotides, the CDR3 is TGTGCCAGCAGCGGCCAGACTCTACTTAAAGAGACCCAGTACTTC. This gives the protein CASSGQTLLKETQYF.

This clonotype was counted a few times. The chain carries TRBV12-5 and TRBJ2-3, with D possibly matching TRBD2 (5 bases). This CDR3 contains 15 residues. Germline assignment: CDR1 LGHNT and CDR2 FRNRAP. V was trimmed by 3 bases and J by 4 bases, leaving 14 bases between them. CDR3 in amino acids: CASGFNGIRADTQYF. The CDR3 DNA is TGTGCTAGTGGTTTTAACGGGATCCGTGCAGATACGCAGTATTTT. Full variable domain (outside the CDR3, taken from reference TRBV12-5 and TRBJ2-3): DARVTQTPRHKVTEMGQEVTMRCQPILGHNTVFWYRQTMMQGLELLAYFRNRAPLDDSGMPKDRFSAEMPDATLATLKIQPSEPRDSAVYFCASGFNGIRADTQYFGPGTRLTVL.

The chain joins TRBV6-2 or TRBV6-3 to TRBJ2-1; D is ambiguous. The germline CDR1 and CDR2 sequences are MNHEY and SVGEGT. This CDR3 comprises 13 residues. V dropped 5 bases and J dropped 5 bases, with 10 bases sitting between them. Written as DNA, the CDR3 is TGTGCCAGCAGTACCTACACCGACAATGAGCAGTTCTTC. It encodes CASSTYTDNEQFF.

This chain uses TRBV12-3 or TRBV12-4 with TRBJ2-7; 9 nucleotides agree with TRBD2. The CDR3 is 9 amino acids. The CDR3 DNA is TGCGGGACTAGCCTATGGCAGTACGTC. Amino acids: CGTSLWQYV.

J is TRBJ1-3 and V is TRBV29-1; D remains ambiguous. This CDR3 is built from 13 residues. Germline V gene data show CDR1 as SQVTM and CDR2 as ANQGSEA. Trimming shortened V by 6 bases and J by 4 bases, and 13 bases separated the two germline ends. CDR3 residues: CSVSLAGGNTIYF. In DNA form, the CDR3 reads TGCAGCGTCTCCCTGGCAGGCGGAAACACCATATATTTT.

This clonotype was seen a single time. This chain joins TRBV14 and TRBJ2-7, with 12 bases aligning to TRBD2. Trimming cost V 3 bases and J 3 bases; bases outside gene matches: 6. Per germline, CDR1 SGHDN and CDR2 FVKESK. The CDR3 has 16 amino acids. DNA of the CDR3: TGTGCCAGCAGCCACCCCCGACTAGCGGGGGACTACGAGCAGTACTTC. Its translation is CASSHPRLAGDYEQYF.

CDR3 sequence (DNA): TGTGCCAGCAGTCAACAGAGGAGTGACAGAACGAACACCGGGGAGCTGTTTTTT. Translated, it gives CASSQQRSDRTNTGELFF. The rearrangement links TRBV4-2 to TRBJ2-2; perhaps TRBD1 as D (5 bases). The CDR3 totals 18 residues. Trimming removed 6 bases at V and 0 bases at J, with 20 bases between. In germline, CDR1 is LGHNA, CDR2 YNFKEQ.

This clonotype was seen repeatedly, ten times or more. The chain couples TRBV7-2 to TRBJ2-1; no clear D. This CDR3 has 14 residues. CDR1 is SGHTA, CDR2 FQGNSA, per germline. V dropped 3 bases and J dropped 5 bases, with 11 bases sitting between them. The CDR3, as DNA: TGTGCCAGCAGCTTTTACATAGGTAACAATGAGCAGTTCTTC. Protein: CASSFYIGNNEQFF.